One and the same sample provided the 4 T cell receptor beta chains below, sequenced in a study of blood T cell repertoires in COVID-19. Libraries were prepared by immunoSEQ multiplex PCR; TCRdb keeps only in-frame clonotypes and omits some of them. The sample has about 190,000 clones; roughly nine tenths are singletons. Specimen: peripheral blood. Receptors originate from a woman in her 30s with active or convalescent COVID-19.

The V call is TRBV6-5, the J call TRBJ2-7, with a weak D call TRBD2 (5 bases). Trimming removed 8 bases at V and 3 bases at J, with 11 bases between. CDR3 length equals 12 residues. The germline gives CDR1 MNHEY, CDR2 SVGAGI. CDR3 nucleotides: TGTGCCAGCGCGGAGGAAATCTACGAGCAGTACTTC. This translates into CASAEEIYEQYF.

The rearrangement joins TRBV6-5 to TRBJ1-6; the match to TRBD1 covers 7 bases. Germline V gene data show CDR1 as MNHEY and CDR2 as SVGAGI. The J segment lost 4 bases and the V segment lost 6 bases, leaving 3 bases of the junction unmatched. The CDR3 runs 14 residues. CDR3 sequence reads: CASSQGQYNSPLHF. The CDR3 DNA follows: TGTGCCAGCAGCCAGGGACAGTATAATTCACCCCTCCACTTT.

The V gene is TRBV5-4, the J gene TRBJ2-7, with TRBD1 as a possible D gene (5 bases). V was shortened by 0 bases and J by 3 bases, with 13 bases between the two germline ends. This CDR3 is built from 15 residues. Per germline, CDR1 SGHNT and CDR2 YYREEE (reference sequence). The CDR3 DNA is TGTGCCAGCAGCTTGGTCCCAAATCAGGGCTACGAGCAGTACTTC. This sequence encodes CASSLVPNQGYEQYF. The full variable domain, with the rest looked up from reference TRBV5-4 and TRBJ2-7, is ETGVTQSPTHLIKTRGQQVTLRCSSQSGHNTVSWYQQALGQGPQFIFQYYREEENGRGNFPPRFSGLQFPNYSSELNVNALELDDSALYLCASSLVPNQGYEQYFGPGTRLTVT.

The chain combines TRBV3-1 (or the pseudogene TRBV3-2) with TRBJ2-5; possibly TRBD1 for D (5 bases). This CDR3 spans 15 amino acids. From germline, CDR1 is LGHDT and CDR2 YNNKEL (reference sequence). V dropped 5 bases and J dropped 1 base, with 14 bases sitting between them. The CDR3 protein is CASSFTTVPQETQYF. CDR3 DNA sequence: TGTGCCAGCAGCTTTACGACAGTCCCCCAAGAGACCCAGTACTTC.